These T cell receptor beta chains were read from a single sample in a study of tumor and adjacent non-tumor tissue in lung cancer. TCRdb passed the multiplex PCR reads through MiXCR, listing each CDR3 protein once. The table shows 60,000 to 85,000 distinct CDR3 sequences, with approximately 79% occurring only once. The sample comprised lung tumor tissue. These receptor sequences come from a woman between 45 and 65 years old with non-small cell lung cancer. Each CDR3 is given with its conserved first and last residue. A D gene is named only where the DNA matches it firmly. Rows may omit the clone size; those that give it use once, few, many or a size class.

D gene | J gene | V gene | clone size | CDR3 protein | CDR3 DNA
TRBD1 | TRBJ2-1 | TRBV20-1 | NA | CSARFRDRGYDEQFF | TGCAGTGCTAGATTTAGAGACAGGGGCTATGATGAGCAGTTCTTC
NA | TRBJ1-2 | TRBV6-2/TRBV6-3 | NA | CASSRGLGQDGYTF | TGTGCCAGCAGTCGCGGACTGGGGCAGGATGGCTACACCTTC
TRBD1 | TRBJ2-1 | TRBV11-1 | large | CASTRQGMDEQFF | TGTGCCAGCACCCGACAGGGGATGGATGAGCAGTTCTTC
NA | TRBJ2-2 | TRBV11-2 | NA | CQQQNWDTGELFF | TGCCAGCAGCAAAACTGGGACACCGGGGAGCTGTTTTTT
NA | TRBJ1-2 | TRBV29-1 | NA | CSCLSGYGYTF | TGCAGCTGTCTGTCAGGGTATGGCTACACTTTC
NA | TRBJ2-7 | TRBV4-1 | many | CASSQYGAMAGDYEQYF | TGCGCCAGCAGCCAGTATGGGGCGATGGCAGGAGACTACGAGCAGTACTTC
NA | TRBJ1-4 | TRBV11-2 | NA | CASSSGGGYDEKLFF | TGTGCAAGTAGCTCAGGTGGGGGGTACGATGAAAAACTGTTTTTT
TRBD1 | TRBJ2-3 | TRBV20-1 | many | CSAPDRVTDTQYF | TGCAGTGCCCCAGACAGGGTCACAGATACGCAGTATTTT
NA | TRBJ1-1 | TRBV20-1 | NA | CSARDPRGGNTEAFF | TGCAGTGCTAGAGATCCCAGGGGAGGGAACACTGAAGCTTTCTTT
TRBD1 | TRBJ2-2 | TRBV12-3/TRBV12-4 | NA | CASSGQGTVIGELFF | TGTGCCAGCAGTGGACAGGGGACTGTGATCGGGGAGCTGTTTTTT
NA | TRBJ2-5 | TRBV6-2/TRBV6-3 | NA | CASRVTRATQYF | TGTGCCAGCAGAGTAACCCGGGCGACCCAGTACTTT
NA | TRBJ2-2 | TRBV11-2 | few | CASSPGMRITGELFF | TGTGCCAGCAGCCCCGGCATGCGGATCACCGGGGAGCTGTTTTTT
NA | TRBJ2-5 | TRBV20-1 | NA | CSARLDSREIQYF | TGCAGTGCTAGATTGGACAGTCGGGAGATCCAGTACTTC
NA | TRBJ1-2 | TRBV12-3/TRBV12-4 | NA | CTSRASGTPLGGYTF | TGTACCAGCAGAGCTTCCGGGACACCCTTGGGAGGCTACACCTTC
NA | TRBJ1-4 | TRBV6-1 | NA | CAGSVGWTDEKLFF | TGTGCCGGCAGCGTGGGGTGGACTGATGAAAAACTGTTTTTT
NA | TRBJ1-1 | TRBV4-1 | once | CDSSLDLYRWNTEAFF | TGCGACAGCAGCCTAGATTTGTACAGGTGGAACACTGAAGCTTTCTTT
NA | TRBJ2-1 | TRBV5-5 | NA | CASSLAVLITRSYNEQFF | TGTGCCAGCAGCTTGGCGGTTCTAATAACCCGATCCTACAACGAGCAGTTCTTC
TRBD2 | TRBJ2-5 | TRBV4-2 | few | CASSQLLAGNQKAQYF | TGTGCCAGCAGCCAATTACTAGCGGGGAACCAAAAGGCCCAGTACTTC
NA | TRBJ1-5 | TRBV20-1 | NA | CSARTPTGSQPQHF | TGCAGTGCTAGAACCCCAACGGGCAGTCAGCCCCAGCATTTT
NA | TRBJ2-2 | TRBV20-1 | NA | CSAPNGRGTGELLF | TGCAGTGCCCCTAACGGGAGAGGCACCGGGGAGCTGCTTTTT
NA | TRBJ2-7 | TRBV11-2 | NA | CASRPRVSGSYEQYF | TGTGCCAGCAGGCCTCGGGTTAGCGGTTCCTACGAGCAGTACTTC
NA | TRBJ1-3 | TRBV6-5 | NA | CASSFTWPKGRTIYF | TGTGCCAGCAGTTTTACCTGGCCGAAAGGCCGCACCATATATTTT